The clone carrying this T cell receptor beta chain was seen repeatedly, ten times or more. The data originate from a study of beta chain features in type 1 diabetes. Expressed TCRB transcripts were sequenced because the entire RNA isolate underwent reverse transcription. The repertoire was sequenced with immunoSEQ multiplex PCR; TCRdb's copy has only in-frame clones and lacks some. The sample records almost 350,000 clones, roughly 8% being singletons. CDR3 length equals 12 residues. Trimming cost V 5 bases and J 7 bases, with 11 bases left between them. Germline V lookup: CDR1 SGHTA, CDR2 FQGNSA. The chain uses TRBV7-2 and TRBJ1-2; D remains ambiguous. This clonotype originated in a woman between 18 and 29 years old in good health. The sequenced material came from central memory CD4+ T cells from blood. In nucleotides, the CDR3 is TGTGCCAGCAGCGCCCCTATTGGTGGCTACACCTTC. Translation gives CASSAPIGGYTF.